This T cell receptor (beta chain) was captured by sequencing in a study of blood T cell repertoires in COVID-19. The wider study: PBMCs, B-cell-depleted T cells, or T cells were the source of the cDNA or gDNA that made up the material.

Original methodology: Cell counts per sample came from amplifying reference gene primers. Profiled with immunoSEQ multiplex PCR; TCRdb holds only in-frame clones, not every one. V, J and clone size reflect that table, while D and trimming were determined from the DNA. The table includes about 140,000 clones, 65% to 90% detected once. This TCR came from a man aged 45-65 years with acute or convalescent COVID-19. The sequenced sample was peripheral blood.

CDR3 in DNA: TGTGCCAGCAGCTTAGTGGGGCTCGGGGGCTCCTACAATGAGCAGTTCTTC. This translates into CASSLVGLGGSYNEQFF. V usage is TRBV11-2 and J usage is TRBJ2-1, with D perhaps TRBD2 (6 bases). CDR1 and CDR2 (germline): SGHAT, FQNNGV. V lost 1 base to trimming and J lost 0 bases, with 13 bases between them. This CDR3 has 17 residues.